This T cell receptor beta chain was found in a study of cytomegalovirus exposure and HLA in healthy donors. This PCR relied on a set of 60 Vbeta primers and 13 Jbeta primers. Libraries were prepared by immunoSEQ multiplex PCR; TCRdb keeps only in-frame clonotypes and omits some of them. The table shows about 150,000 clones, with around three quarters occurring only once. Concerning this clone itself: Antigen: not known.

General study points: From TCR beta sequences, most subjects' HLA-A and HLA-B alleles were reportedly predicted accurately. There were several of the most significant clusters that appeared linked to common viral pathogens in a later analysis. Previously analyzed data showed that most TCR beta V segments were productive at a frequency of about 87% or about 30%.

V shed 5 bases, J shed 2 bases, and the junction held 5 bases outside the gene matches. The CDR3 extends over 15 amino acids. The germline CDR1 and CDR2 sequences are SEHNR and FQNEAQ (reference sequence). This sequence joins TRBV7-9 and TRBJ1-5; 8 nucleotides agree with TRBD1. The TCR sequence derives from a woman aged 40 to 50 in good health and CMV-seronegative. Specimen: PBMCs. The CDR3 reads CASSPDRAGNQPQHF. DNA for the CDR3: TGTGCCAGCAGCCCGGACAGGGCGGGCAATCAGCCCCAGCATTTT. Full variable domain (outside the CDR3, taken from reference TRBV7-9 and TRBJ1-5): DTGVSQNPRHKITKRGQNVTFRCDPISEHNRLYWYRQTLGQGPEFLTYFQNEAQLEKSRLLSDRFSAERPKGSFSTLEIQRTEQGDSAMYLCASSPDRAGNQPQHFGDGTRLSIL.